Following are 16 T cell receptor beta chains from one sample sequenced in a study of post-analysis software for immune sequencing data. Study conclusions and caveats: Patients carried 4 or 5 TRBV segments more frequently than controls did, and TRBV5-6, TRBV5-1 and TRBV20-1 were among them.

The antigens of these receptors remain unknown. Libraries were made from TCR beta cDNA, and they carried unique molecular identifiers. In TCRdb, the PCR reads were re-called with MiXCR into one record per CDR3 protein. Among some 500,000 distinct CDR3 sequences, around 40% were seen once, and the ten largest hold around an eighth. Material: blood. The receptors here all came from a girl aged 10 to 17 with multiple sclerosis.

There are a few counts of this clonotype. This chain links TRBV28 with TRBJ2-7; 7 bases are a match to TRBD1. Looked up from germline, CDR1 is MDHEN and CDR2 is SYDVKM. The CDR3 is 14 amino acids. Trimming removed 3 bases from V and 5 bases from J; junction bases left unmatched: 7. DNA for the CDR3: TGTGCCAGCAGTTTTGGTTCCGACAGGGACGAGCAGTACTTC. This codes for CASSFGSDRDEQYF.

This rearrangement joins TRBV12-3 or TRBV12-4 to TRBJ2-3; no firm D call. V dropped 8 bases and J dropped 4 bases, with 13 bases sitting between them. The CDR3 has 13 amino acids. The CDR3 spells CASGSLDPDTQYF. The CDR3 region has the DNA TGTGCCAGCGGAAGTTTAGATCCAGATACGCAGTATTTT.

The genes are TRBV9 and TRBJ2-1; 10 bases match TRBD2. The CDR3 extends over 16 amino acids. V dropped 0 bases and J dropped 9; count of bases not matched to a gene: 9. The germline V gene has CDR1 SGDLS and CDR2 YYNGEE. The CDR3 DNA is TGTGCCAGCAGCGTAGCTACTAGCGGGAAAGCCCCTGAGCAGTTCTTC. Its translation: CASSVATSGKAPEQFF. The complete variable domain, with remaining parts taken from reference TRBV9 and TRBJ2-1, reads DSGVTQTPKHLITATGQRVTLRCSPRSGDLSVYWYQQSLDQGLQFLIQYYNGEERAKGNILERFSAQQFPDLHSELNLSSLELGDSALYFCASSVATSGKAPEQFFGPGTRLTVL.

The rearrangement links TRBV7-9 to TRBJ1-1; weak D call: TRBD1 (6 bases). The CDR3 consists of 15 residues. The germline gives CDR1 SEHNR, CDR2 FQNEAQ (reference sequence). Trimming cost V 0 bases and J 1 base, with 9 bases left between them. CDR3 in amino acids: CASSLAGGGNTEAFF. The CDR3 DNA reads TGTGCCAGCAGCTTAGCGGGGGGCGGGAACACTGAAGCTTTCTTT. Full variable domain (outside the CDR3, taken from reference TRBV7-9 and TRBJ1-1): DTGVSQNPRHKITKRGQNVTFRCDPISEHNRLYWYRQTLGQGPEFLTYFQNEAQLEKSRLLSDRFSAERPKGSFSTLEIQRTEQGDSAMYLCASSLAGGGNTEAFFGQGTRLTVV.

The rearrangement uses TRBV20-1 and TRBJ2-3; the match to TRBD2 covers 11 bases. The CDR3 runs 20 residues. Trimming removed 0 bases from V and 0 bases from J; junction bases left unmatched: 14. In germline, CDR1 is DFQATT, CDR2 SNEGSKA (reference sequence). The CDR3 is CSARDGLLAGAITSTDTQYF. CDR3 DNA: TGCAGTGCTAGAGATGGGTTACTAGCGGGAGCAATTACTAGCACAGATACGCAGTATTTT.

In this sample, this clonotype turned up a few times. The chain employs TRBV12-3 or TRBV12-4 and TRBJ2-4, with D perhaps being TRBD1 or TRBD2 (5 bases each). Gene TRBJ2-7 matches the end of the DNA better, so the J call may be wrong. The length of the CDR3 is 16 residues. CDR3: CASSYGSRGLGYEQYF. The CDR3 bases are TGTGCCAGCAGTTACGGTTCGAGGGGCCTAGGTTACGAGCAGTACTTC.

The V and J genes are TRBV27 and TRBJ1-1, with D maybe TRBD1 (5 bases). The CDR3 contains 14 residues. Germline CDR1 MNHEY, CDR2 SMNVEV (reference sequence). Trimming removed 5 bases from V and 3 bases from J, with 13 bases in between. The CDR3, as DNA: TGTGCCAGCAGTCGGGGGGTTCGGGACACTGAAGCTTTCTTT. It translates to CASSRGVRDTEAFF.

In its sample, this clonotype was seen a few times. This chain uses TRBV10-3 with TRBJ2-1, with D perhaps matching TRBD1 (6 bases). Germline V gene sequence: CDR1 ENHRY, CDR2 SYGVKD. The CDR3 is made up of 10 amino acids. V lost 10 bases and J lost 10, with 11 bases in between. CDR3 sequence (DNA): TGTGCCAGTGGCACAGGGGAGCAGTTCTTC. It specifies CASGTGEQFF.

The CDR3 spells CASSDLGTGVVNIQYF. As DNA, the CDR3 is TGTGCCAGCAGTGATCTCGGAACAGGGGTTGTTAACATTCAGTACTTC. The rearrangement links TRBV2 to TRBJ2-4; TRBD1 agrees at 7 bases. The CDR3 covers 16 residues. Germline loops: CDR1 SNHLY, CDR2 FYNNEI. V lost 3 bases and J lost 7; bases outside the gene matches: 12.

Details on this clonotype: A read error may be the cause here, since a much bigger clone is one base away. The CDR3 nucleotides read TGTGCCAGCAGCCCCGGACAGGGGGCTGGAGATACGCAGTATTTT. Amino acids: CASSPGQGAGDTQYF. V and J are TRBV7-2 and TRBJ2-3, with TRBD1 matching 11 bases. Germline CDR1 is SGHTA and CDR2 is FQGNSA. Trimming at V came to 5 bases and at J to 5 bases, leaving 6 bases not matched to a gene. The CDR3 runs to 15 residues. Variable domain in full (rest from reference TRBV7-2 and TRBJ2-3): GAGVSQSPSNKVTEKGKDVELRCDPISGHTALYWYRQSLGQGLEFLIYFQGNSAPDKSGLPSDRFSAERTGGSVSTLTIQRTQQEDSAVYLCASSPGQGAGDTQYFGPGTRLTVL.

The chain uses TRBV7-2 and TRBJ1-2, with 7 bases that match TRBD1. Germline CDR1 is SGHTA and CDR2 is FQGNSA. Losses at the gene ends were 1 base for V and 3 bases for J; bases not matched to a gene: 5. CDR3 length: 15 residues. The CDR3 DNA is TGTGCCAGCAGCTTAGATAGGACAGGAGACTATGGCTACACCTTC. Translating gives CASSLDRTGDYGYTF.

A few counts support this clonotype. CDR3 sequence reads: CSARLAGDYNEQFF. The CDR3 nucleotides are TGCAGTGCTAGACTAGCGGGAGACTACAATGAGCAGTTCTTC. The rearrangement links TRBV20-1 to TRBJ2-1; 10 bases fit TRBD2. The CDR3 consists of 14 residues. V lost 2 bases and J lost 3; bases outside the gene matches: 1. Germline CDR1 DFQATT, CDR2 SNEGSKA (reference sequence).

This clonotype was detected a few times. The chain couples TRBV7-6 to TRBJ2-5; the match to TRBD1 covers 7 bases. Germline V lookup: CDR1 SGHVS, CDR2 FNYEAQ. The trim removed 4 bases at V and 3 bases at J, leaving 2 bases unmatched. The CDR3 totals 13 residues. The CDR3: CASSSGTEETQYF. CDR3 DNA sequence: TGTGCCAGCAGCTCCGGGACAGAAGAGACCCAGTACTTC. The entire variable domain, with the rest obtained from reference TRBV7-6 and TRBJ2-5, is as follows: GAGVSQSPRYKVTKRGQDVALRCDPISGHVSLYWYRQALGQGPEFLTYFNYEAQQDKSGLPNDRFSAERPEGSISTLTIQRTEQRDSAMYRCASSSGTEETQYFGPGTRLLVL.

CDR3 DNA sequence: TGCGCCAGCAGCCAAGGCCCTATTAACACTGAAGCTTTCTTT. Its translation: CASSQGPINTEAFF. V usage is TRBV4-1 and J usage is TRBJ1-1, with unresolved D. The CDR3 has 14 residues. Germline V gene lookup returns CDR1 MGHRA and CDR2 YSYEKL. The V and J ends lost 1 base and 2 bases respectively, with 8 bases between them.

This rearrangement joins TRBV12-3 or TRBV12-4 to TRBJ2-3; 8 bases align to TRBD1. The J segment lost 4 bases and the V segment lost 5 bases, leaving 5 bases of the junction unmatched. CDR3 length equals 14 residues. The CDR3 here is CASSRTGSADTQYF. Written as DNA, the CDR3 is TGTGCCAGCAGTCGGACAGGGAGCGCAGATACGCAGTATTTT.

The rearrangement links TRBV20-1 to TRBJ2-3; possibly TRBD1 or TRBD2 for D (5 bases each). Germline lookup yields CDR1 DFQATT and CDR2 SNEGSKA (reference sequence). This CDR3 is 13 amino acids long. V lost 6 bases to trimming and J lost 0 bases, with 10 bases between them. The CDR3 reads CSAGTQSTDTQYF. DNA of the CDR3: TGCAGTGCCGGGACCCAGAGCACAGATACGCAGTATTTT.